The TCR beta chain under discussion was sequenced for a study of blood T cell repertoires in COVID-19. Across the study: Samples representing acute and convalescent COVID-19 were sourced from the United States, Italy and Spain. The analysed material was cDNA or gDNA that came from T cells, B-cell-depleted T cells, or PBMCs.

Germline V gene data show CDR1 as MGHDK and CDR2 as SYGVNS. V lost 2 bases, J lost 1 base, and 14 bases lay in between. The CDR3 runs 17 residues. As handled by the study authors: Estimation of nucleated cell counts was performed using reference gene primer amplification. The protocol was immunoSEQ multiplex PCR, while the TCRdb copy is restricted to in-frame clones and leaves out a portion. The DNA was the basis for D and trimming; V, J and clone size are from that table. Here the sample spans over 130,000 clones, 70% to 90% being singletons. The V and J genes are TRBV25-1 and TRBJ2-2; the D gene is possibly TRBD2 (6 bases). This receptor was identified in a woman over 75 with acute or convalescent COVID-19. Sequencing used peripheral blood. The CDR3 reads CASSEPPLGGNTGELFF. The CDR3 DNA sequence: TGTGCCAGCAGTGAACCTCCCCTGGGGGGGAACACCGGGGAGCTGTTTTTT. The full variable domain, rest sourced from reference TRBV25-1 and TRBJ2-2, is EADIYQTPRYLVIGTGKKITLECSQTMGHDKMYWYQQDPGMELHLIHYSYGVNSTEKGDLSSESTVSRIRTEHFPLTLESARPSHTSQYLCASSEPPLGGNTGELFFGEGSRLTVL.